These T cell receptor beta chains were read from a single sample in a study of shared clonotypes between healthy human individuals. The assay was immunoSEQ multiplex PCR, and TCRdb's table has in-frame clones only and misses some. The repertoire consists of some 500,000 clones, with around 80% occurring once and the leading ten covering more than 10%. The sample consisted of PBMCs. These receptors all come from a woman between 40 and 55 years old in good health. Some clones in this sample may be carry-over from other donors' samples. CDR3s include the opening cysteine and the closing phenylalanine or tryptophan. Fields, in order: V gene, clone size, J gene, D gene, CDR3 protein, CDR3 DNA. D genes are given only for firm matches. Size is omitted from some rows. Given values are once, few, many or a class for expanded clones.

>TRBV7-2|once|TRBJ1-1|-
CASSSPGPGAFF
TGTGCCAGCAGCTCCCCCGGGCCGGGAGCTTTCTTT
>TRBV30|-|TRBJ2-3|TRBD2
CAWNSGRRDTQYF
TGTGCCTGGAATAGCGGGAGGAGGGATACGCAGTATTTT
>TRBV18|-|TRBJ1-3|-
CASSPPRGHGLGNTIYF
TGTGCCAGCTCACCACCGCGGGGGCACGGACTAGGGAACACCATATATTTT
>TRBV6-5|few|TRBJ2-1|-
CATRPGSPEGNEQFF
TGTGCCACTCGGCCCGGGTCTCCCGAGGGGAATGAGCAGTTCTTC
>TRBV7-2|-|TRBJ1-3|TRBD1
CASSLNRGNTIYF
TGTGCCAGCAGCTTAAACAGGGGGAACACCATATATTTT
>TRBV18|-|TRBJ2-7|-
CASSPPVGSAIDRYEQYF
TGTGCCAGCTCACCACCGGTAGGCTCCGCGATAGACAGGTACGAGCAGTACTTC
>TRBV7-8|-|TRBJ2-7|TRBD2
CASSRGVAGAFHEQYF
TGTGCCAGCAGCCGTGGCGTAGCGGGAGCTTTCCACGAGCAGTACTTC
>TRBV28|-|TRBJ2-7|TRBD2
CASKPGTSGFRGEQYF
TGTGCCAGCAAGCCAGGGACTAGCGGGTTTCGTGGCGAGCAGTACTTC
>TRBV6-5|-|TRBJ1-1|TRBD1
CAISETTGGTEAFF
TGTGCCATCAGTGAGACAACAGGGGGCACTGAAGCTTTCTTT
>TRBV11-3|-|TRBJ2-7|-
CASSLDWQDEQYF
TGTGCCAGCAGCTTAGATTGGCAGGACGAGCAGTACTTC
>TRBV10-3|-|TRBJ1-3|-
CAITGGAGNTIYF
TGTGCCATCACGGGGGGGGCTGGAAACACCATATATTTT
>TRBV2|-|TRBJ2-1|-
CASSERVAQYNEQFF
TGTGCCAGCAGTGAACGGGTAGCGCAATACAATGAGCAGTTCTTC
>TRBV11-2|-|TRBJ2-5|-
CASSRDGWYQETQYF
TGTGCCAGCAGCCGGGACGGCTGGTACCAAGAGACCCAGTACTTC
>TRBV18|-|TRBJ2-7|-
CASSPPGASSHEQYF
TGTGCCAGCTCACCTCCGGGGGCTAGTAGCCACGAGCAGTACTTC
>TRBV2|-|TRBJ2-2|-
CATRAEELTGELFF
TGTGCCACCAGAGCGGAGGAGCTCACCGGGGAGCTGTTTTTT
>TRBV7-3|many|TRBJ2-3|TRBD2
CASSFFSGPTDTQYF
TGTGCCAGCAGCTTTTTTAGCGGGCCCACAGATACGCAGTATTTT
>TRBV5-1|-|TRBJ2-3|-
CASSLVFAESTDTQYF
TGCGCCAGCAGCTTGGTTTTTGCGGAAAGCACAGATACGCAGTATTTT
>TRBV5-4|-|TRBJ2-1|-
CASSQGAYNEQFF
TGTGCCAGCAGCCAGGGAGCCTACAATGAGCAGTTCTTC
>TRBV7-3|-|TRBJ2-3|-
CASSLGYAGDTQYF
TGTGCCAGCAGCTTAGGCTACGCTGGGGATACGCAGTATTTT
>TRBV29-1|-|TRBJ2-7|-
CSVEARDGTYEQYF
TGCAGCGTTGAAGCCCGGGACGGGACCTACGAGCAGTACTTC
>TRBV15|-|TRBJ2-7|TRBD2
CATSKLGTSGTYEQYF
TGTGCCACCAGCAAACTTGGGACTAGCGGAACCTACGAGCAGTACTTC
>TRBV27|-|TRBJ1-1|-
CASSATARGSNTEAFF
TGTGCCAGCAGTGCCACCGCCAGGGGCTCCAACACTGAAGCTTTCTTT
>TRBV11-2|-|TRBJ2-1|TRBD2
CASSLGAGADNEQFF
TGTGCCAGCAGCTTAGGGGCGGGAGCTGACAATGAGCAGTTCTTC
>TRBV5-6|-|TRBJ1-5|-
CASSLAAGDQPQHF
TGTGCCAGCAGCTTGGCCGCCGGGGATCAGCCCCAGCATTTT
>TRBV18|-|TRBJ2-1|-
CASSPGLSSYNEQFF
TGTGCCAGCTCACCCGGGCTTTCCTCCTACAATGAGCAGTTCTTC
>TRBV7-9|-|TRBJ2-6|TRBD1
CASSRTGGAGANVLTF
TGTGCCAGCAGCCGGACAGGGGGCGCTGGGGCCAACGTCCTGACTTTC
>TRBV7-3|-|TRBJ2-3|-
CASSLVGGETDTQYF
TGTGCCAGCAGCTTAGTCGGGGGAGAAACAGATACGCAGTATTTT
>TRBV27|-|TRBJ2-3|-
CASSMGVHTQYF
TGTGCCAGCAGTATGGGGGTTCATACGCAGTATTTT
>TRBV27|-|TRBJ2-1|-
CASGGDSSYNEQFF
TGTGCCAGCGGAGGGGACAGCTCCTACAATGAGCAGTTCTTC
>TRBV7-9|few|TRBJ2-1|TRBD2
CASSPPGLAGYNEQFF
TGTGCCAGCAGCCCACCCGGACTAGCGGGATACAATGAGCAGTTCTTC
>TRBV19|many|TRBJ1-3|-
CASSIARGSGNTIYF
TGTGCCAGTAGTATAGCCCGCGGTTCTGGAAACACCATATATTTT
>TRBV7-6|-|TRBJ2-5|-
CASSLAPRETQYF
TGTGCCAGCAGCTTAGCGCCTAGGGAGACCCAGTACTTC
>TRBV27|-|TRBJ1-4|-
CASSLRPRRQDPNEKLFF
TGTGCCAGCAGTTTACGCCCCAGGAGGCAGGATCCTAATGAAAAACTGTTTTTT
>TRBV19|few|TRBJ2-3|-
CASSHSVGGGTDTQYF
TGTGCCAGTAGCCACTCCGTGGGGGGAGGAACAGATACGCAGTATTTT
>TRBV5-5|few|TRBJ2-3|-
CASSFGRRDTQYF
TGTGCCAGCAGCTTTGGAAGGAGAGATACGCAGTATTTT
>TRBV27|few|TRBJ2-3|-
CASSPPMAGRDTQYF
TGTGCCAGCAGTCCTCCAATGGCGGGGAGAGATACGCAGTATTTT
>TRBV18|-|TRBJ2-7|TRBD1
CASSPGRGRGEQYF
TGTGCCAGCTCACCGGGCAGGGGGCGGGGCGAGCAGTACTTC
>TRBV7-2|few|TRBJ2-7|-
CASSFSSQSSYEQYF
TGTGCCAGCAGCTTTTCTTCCCAATCCTCCTACGAGCAGTACTTC
>TRBV5-5|-|TRBJ2-7|-
CASSSNRVPVTYEQYF
TGTGCCAGCAGCTCAAACCGGGTGCCGGTGACCTACGAGCAGTACTTC
>TRBV4-2|-|TRBJ2-2|-
CASSQDGLGSELFF
TGTGCCAGCAGCCAGGACGGTTTGGGGTCGGAGCTGTTTTTT
>TRBV5-1|-|TRBJ2-2|-
CASSLVAVSAPTGELFF
TGCGCCAGCAGCTTGGTTGCAGTCTCTGCTCCGACCGGGGAGCTGTTTTTT
>TRBV28|-|TRBJ1-2|-
CASSPGIRPYGYTF
TGTGCCAGCAGTCCAGGGATTCGGCCCTATGGCTACACCTTC
>TRBV6-6|-|TRBJ2-3|-
CASSYSIGTDTQYF
TGTGCCAGCAGTTACTCGATTGGCACAGATACGCAGTATTTT
>TRBV20-1|-|TRBJ1-3|-
CSARDPNTIYF
TGCAGTGCTAGAGACCCCAACACCATATATTTT
>TRBV6-5|-|TRBJ1-1|-
CASISLVEAFF
TGTGCCAGCATTTCTCTGGTTGAAGCTTTCTTT
>TRBV2|-|TRBJ1-1|-
CASSELGGSTEAFF
TGTGCCAGCAGTGAACTGGGGGGAAGCACTGAAGCTTTCTTT
>TRBV6-1|-|TRBJ2-2|TRBD2
CASRGLAGNTGELFF
TGTGCCAGCAGGGGACTAGCGGGGAACACCGGGGAGCTGTTTTTT
>TRBV19|-|TRBJ1-1|TRBD1
CASIRTGGIMNTEAFF
TGTGCCAGTATAAGGACAGGGGGGATCATGAACACTGAAGCTTTCTTT